The clone carrying this TCR beta chain was seen only a few times. Antigen unknown. PCR amplification relied on 60 Vbeta primers (plus 13 Jbeta primers). Assay: immunoSEQ multiplex PCR; the TCRdb copy retains only in-frame clones and omits some. The profile covers roughly 200,000 clones, with roughly four fifths appearing a single time and over 2% taken by the ten largest. These data are taken from a study of cytomegalovirus exposure and HLA in healthy donors. Overall study findings and caveats: Presence/absence analyses assumed roughly uniform sequencing depth across donors, which may not hold.

The CDR3 is 14 amino acids. Looked up from germline, CDR1 is SGHTA and CDR2 is FQGNSA. Unmatched junction bases numbered 3, after V lost 1 base and J lost 4 bases. The TCR originated in a woman in her twenties or thirties in good health and CMV-seropositive. The rearrangement joins TRBV7-2 to TRBJ2-7, with 8 bases lining up with TRBD1. The sequencing input was PBMCs. CDR3 sequence (DNA): TGTGCCAGCAGCTTAGGAGGGACAGGTTACGAGCAGTACTTC. Translation: CASSLGGTGYEQYF.